Listed below are T cell receptor beta chains from one sample, sequenced in a study of spatial heterogeneity in lung cancer. One entry per CDR3 protein, called by TCRdb with MiXCR from the 5' RACE reads. The sample holds about 92,000 distinct CDR3 sequences, 9.5% to 15% seen once. Here the sequenced sample was PBMCs, taken at surgery. Receptor source: a male donor with early-stage non-small cell lung cancer. Each CDR3 is given with its conserved first and last residue. Each record gives: CDR3 protein, clone size, V gene, D gene, J gene. D genes are given only for firm matches. Size tells how often a clone was seen (once, few, many) or the class of an expanded clone, and some rows leave it out.

CASSLAGSGVGAFF - TRBV12-3/TRBV12-4 - TRBJ1-1
CASLKEETQYF few TRBV5-1 - TRBJ2-5
CSARVRGRTASGEQFF few TRBV20-1 - TRBJ2-1
CASSQGRAAGELFF - TRBV4-1 - TRBJ2-2
CASSQDRGRGGPETQYF few TRBV4-1 TRBD2 TRBJ2-5
CASSARDSLIYEQYF few TRBV9 TRBD1 TRBJ2-7
CASSLGVTGELFF many TRBV5-1 - TRBJ2-2
CAISERTGSYEQYF many TRBV10-3 TRBD1 TRBJ2-7
CSPRVTSVAKNIQYF - TRBV20-1 TRBD2 TRBJ2-4
CSARYSMNTEAFF - TRBV20-1 - TRBJ1-1
CAWMVGGVGANVLTF few TRBV30 - TRBJ2-6
CASSLLFQEPQETQYF many TRBV7-2 - TRBJ2-5
CASSSWDRGYTDTQYF - TRBV7-3 TRBD1 TRBJ2-3